Given below is one T cell receptor beta chain in context. Antigen: not known. This record belongs to a study of T-cell memory formation after mild COVID-19. Study-wide context: There were largely donor-specific TCR clusters. General study findings and limits: Several responding clones turned up in pre-infection memory, indicating that cross-reactive memory may have taken part. Contracting CD4+ clones lay largely in CM and EM, with CD8+ ones residing in EMRA.

The authors produced TCR alpha and TCR beta cDNA libraries with sample barcodes and UMIs by 5'RACE using constant-segment primers. TCRdb re-called the 5' RACE reads through MiXCR, storing one row per CDR3 protein. This sample has 250,000 to 350,000 distinct CDR3 sequences, with around 15% found just once. Germline V gene data show CDR1 as MNHNS and CDR2 as SASEGT. J gave up 3 bases and V 1 base, and 3 bases lay outside the gene matches. This CDR3 spans 14 amino acids. The material sequenced was PBMCs or a T cell subset sorted from them (not recorded which). The source is a man in his late teens or twenties who had mild COVID-19 (a few samples of this study predate the infection). Cell type and time point are not known. The J gene is TRBJ2-7, the V gene TRBV6-1; 7 positions match TRBD1. CDR3 bases: TGTGCCAGCAGTGAAGGAGGGACAGACTACGAGCAGTACGTC. The encoded protein is CASSEGGTDYEQYV.